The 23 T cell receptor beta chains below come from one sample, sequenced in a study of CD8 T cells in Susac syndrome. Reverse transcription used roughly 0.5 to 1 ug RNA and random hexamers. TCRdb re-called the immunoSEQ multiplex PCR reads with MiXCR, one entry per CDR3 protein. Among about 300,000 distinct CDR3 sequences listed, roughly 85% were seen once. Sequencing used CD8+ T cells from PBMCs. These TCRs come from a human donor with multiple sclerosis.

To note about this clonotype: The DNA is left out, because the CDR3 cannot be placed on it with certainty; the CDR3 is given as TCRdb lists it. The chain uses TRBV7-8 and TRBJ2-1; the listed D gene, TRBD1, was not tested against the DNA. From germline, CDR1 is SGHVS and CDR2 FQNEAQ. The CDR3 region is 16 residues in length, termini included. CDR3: CASSLVGTGSYNERFF.

DNA for the CDR3: TGTGCCAGCAGCTTGATCTGGGGCAGCATGAACACTGAAGCTTTCTTT. This gives the protein CASSLIWGSMNTEAFF. The chain employs TRBV5-6 and TRBJ1-1; D possibly corresponds to TRBD1 (5 bases). Germline CDR1 and CDR2: SGHDT and YYEEEE. Trimming left V 1 base short and J 0 bases short, with 13 bases between. The CDR3 runs 16 residues.

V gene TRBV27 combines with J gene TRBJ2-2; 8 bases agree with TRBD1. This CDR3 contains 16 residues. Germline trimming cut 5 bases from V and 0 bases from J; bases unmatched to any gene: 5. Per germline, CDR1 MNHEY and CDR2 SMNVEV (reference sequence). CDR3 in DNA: TGTGCCAGCAGTGAGCCGGACAGGGCGAACACCGGGGAGCTGTTTTTT. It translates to CASSEPDRANTGELFF.

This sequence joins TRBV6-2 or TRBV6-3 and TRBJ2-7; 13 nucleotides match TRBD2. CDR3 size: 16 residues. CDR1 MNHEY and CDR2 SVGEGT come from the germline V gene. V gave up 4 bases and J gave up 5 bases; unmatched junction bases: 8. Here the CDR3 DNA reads TGTGCCAGCAGTTTCGGACTAGCGGGAGACCAGGACGAGCAGTACTTC. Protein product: CASSFGLAGDQDEQYF.

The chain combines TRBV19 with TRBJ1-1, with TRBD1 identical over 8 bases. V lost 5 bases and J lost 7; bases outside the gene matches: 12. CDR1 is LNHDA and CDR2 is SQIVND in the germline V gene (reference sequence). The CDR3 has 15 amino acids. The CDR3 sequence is CASSPGQGWSGEAFF. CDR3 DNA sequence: TGTGCCAGTAGTCCAGGACAGGGATGGAGCGGTGAAGCTTTCTTT.

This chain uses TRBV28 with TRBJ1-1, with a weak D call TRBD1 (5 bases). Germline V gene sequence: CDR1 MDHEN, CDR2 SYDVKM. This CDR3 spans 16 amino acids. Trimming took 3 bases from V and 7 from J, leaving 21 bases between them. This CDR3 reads CASSFPTGDNDHEAFF. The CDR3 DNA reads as TGTGCCAGCAGTTTCCCAACGGGGGATAACGATCATGAAGCTTTCTTT.

DNA of the CDR3: TGTGCCAGCTCACAAGGACGGCCCCTCTATGGCTACACCTTC. This sequence encodes CASSQGRPLYGYTF. The genes are TRBV18 and TRBJ1-2; D call uncertain. The V gene's germline CDR1 is KGHSH and CDR2 LQKENI. The CDR3 runs to 14 residues. V lost 4 bases and J lost 4, with 13 bases in between.

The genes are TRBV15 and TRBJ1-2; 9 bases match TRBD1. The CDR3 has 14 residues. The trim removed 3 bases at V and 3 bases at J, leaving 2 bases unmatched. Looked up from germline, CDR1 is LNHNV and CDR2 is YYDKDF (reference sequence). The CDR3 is CATSRDRGDYGYTF. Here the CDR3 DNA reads TGTGCCACCAGCAGGGACAGGGGTGACTATGGCTACACCTTC.

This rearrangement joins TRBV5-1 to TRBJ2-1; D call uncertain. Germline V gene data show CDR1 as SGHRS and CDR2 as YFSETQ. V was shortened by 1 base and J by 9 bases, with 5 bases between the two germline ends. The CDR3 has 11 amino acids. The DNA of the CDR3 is TGCGCCAGCAGCTTGATAGGTGAGCAGTTCTTC. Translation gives CASSLIGEQFF.

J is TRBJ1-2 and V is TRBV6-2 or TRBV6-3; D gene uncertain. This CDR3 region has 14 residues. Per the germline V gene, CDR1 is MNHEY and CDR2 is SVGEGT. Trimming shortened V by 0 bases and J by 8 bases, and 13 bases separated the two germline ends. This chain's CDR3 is CASSYSGQARGYTF. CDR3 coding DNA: TGTGCCAGCAGTTACTCGGGCCAGGCCCGAGGCTACACCTTC.

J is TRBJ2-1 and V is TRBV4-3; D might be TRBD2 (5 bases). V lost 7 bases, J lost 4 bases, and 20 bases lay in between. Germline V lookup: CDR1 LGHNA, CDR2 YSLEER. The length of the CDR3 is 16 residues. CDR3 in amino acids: CASTDRTGSGYNEQFF. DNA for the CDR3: TGCGCCAGCACCGATAGGACGGGATCGGGGTACAATGAGCAGTTCTTC.

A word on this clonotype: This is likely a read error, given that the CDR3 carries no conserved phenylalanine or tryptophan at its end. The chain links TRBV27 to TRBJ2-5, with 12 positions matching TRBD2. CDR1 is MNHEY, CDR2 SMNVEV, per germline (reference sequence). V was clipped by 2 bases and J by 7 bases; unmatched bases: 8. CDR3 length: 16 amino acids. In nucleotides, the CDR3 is TGTGCCAGCAGTTTAGGGCTAGCGGGAGGGGCAGGGACCCAGTACCTC. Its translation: CASSLGLAGGAGTQYL.

The CDR3 DNA reads TGTGCCAGCAGCAAACTAGCGGGAGGAACCCCCGGGGAGCTGTTTTTT. Translating it yields CASSKLAGGTPGELFF. V is TRBV9 and J is TRBJ2-2; the match to TRBD2 covers 12 bases. Germline-derived CDR1 and CDR2 are SGDLS and YYNGEE. Trimming at V came to 4 bases and at J to 6 bases, leaving 7 bases not matched to a gene. The CDR3 totals 16 residues.

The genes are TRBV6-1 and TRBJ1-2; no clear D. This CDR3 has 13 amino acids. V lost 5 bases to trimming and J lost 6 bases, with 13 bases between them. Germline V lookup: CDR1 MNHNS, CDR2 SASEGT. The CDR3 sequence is CASSSDFWDGYTF. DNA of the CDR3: TGTGCCAGCAGTTCGGACTTTTGGGATGGCTACACCTTC.

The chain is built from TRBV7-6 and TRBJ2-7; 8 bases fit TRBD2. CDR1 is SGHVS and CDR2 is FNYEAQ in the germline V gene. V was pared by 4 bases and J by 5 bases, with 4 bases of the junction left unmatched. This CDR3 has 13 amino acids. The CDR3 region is CASSSGGDNEQYF. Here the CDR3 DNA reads TGTGCCAGCAGCTCGGGGGGGGACAACGAGCAGTACTTC.

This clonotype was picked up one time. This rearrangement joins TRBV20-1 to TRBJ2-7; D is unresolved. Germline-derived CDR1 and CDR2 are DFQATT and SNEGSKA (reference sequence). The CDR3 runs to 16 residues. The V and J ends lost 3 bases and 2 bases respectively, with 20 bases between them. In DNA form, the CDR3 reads TGCAGTGCTAGCCCCCAAACCGCAGAAAAAGCCTACGAGCAGTACTTC. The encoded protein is CSASPQTAEKAYEQYF.

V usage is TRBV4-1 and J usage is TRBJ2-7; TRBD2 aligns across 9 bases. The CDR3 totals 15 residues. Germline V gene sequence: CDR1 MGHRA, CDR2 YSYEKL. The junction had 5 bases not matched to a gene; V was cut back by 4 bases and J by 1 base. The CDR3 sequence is CASSPQLAGSYEQYF. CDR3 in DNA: TGCGCCAGCAGCCCCCAACTAGCGGGTTCCTACGAGCAGTACTTC.

In DNA form, the CDR3 reads TGTGCCAGCAGTTATACTGGCGGGATCACAGATACGCAGTATTTT. Its protein is CASSYTGGITDTQYF. The chain couples TRBV6-5 to TRBJ2-3; D is perhaps TRBD2 (6 bases). V was pared by 3 bases and J by 2 bases, with 12 bases between. The CDR3 is 15 amino acids. Germline V CDR1 and CDR2: MNHEY, SVGAGI.

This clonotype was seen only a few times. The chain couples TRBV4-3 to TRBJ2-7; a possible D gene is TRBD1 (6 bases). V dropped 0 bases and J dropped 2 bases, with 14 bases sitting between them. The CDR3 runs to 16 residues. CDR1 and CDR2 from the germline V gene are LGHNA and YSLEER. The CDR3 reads CASSQDPLQGPYEQYF. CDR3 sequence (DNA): TGCGCCAGCAGCCAAGATCCCCTACAGGGTCCCTACGAGCAGTACTTC.

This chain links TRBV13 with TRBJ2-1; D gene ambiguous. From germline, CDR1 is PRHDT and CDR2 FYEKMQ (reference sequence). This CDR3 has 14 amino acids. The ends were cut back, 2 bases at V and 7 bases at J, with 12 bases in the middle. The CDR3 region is CASSLLGAANEQFF. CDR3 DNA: TGTGCCAGCAGCTTACTCGGCGCAGCAAATGAGCAGTTCTTC.

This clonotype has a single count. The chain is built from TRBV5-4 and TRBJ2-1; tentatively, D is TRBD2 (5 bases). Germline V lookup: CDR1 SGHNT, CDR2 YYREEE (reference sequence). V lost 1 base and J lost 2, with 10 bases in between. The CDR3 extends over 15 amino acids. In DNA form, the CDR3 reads TGTGCCAGCAGCTTGTTAACTAGAACCTACAATGAGCAGTTCTTC. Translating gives CASSLLTRTYNEQFF.

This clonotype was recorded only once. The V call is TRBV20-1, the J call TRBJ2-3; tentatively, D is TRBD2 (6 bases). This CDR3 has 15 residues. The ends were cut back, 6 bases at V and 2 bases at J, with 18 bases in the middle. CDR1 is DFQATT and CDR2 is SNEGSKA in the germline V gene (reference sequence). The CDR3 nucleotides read TGCAGTGCCCTAGGGCCCGGGGGTAACACAGATACGCAGTATTTT. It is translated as CSALGPGGNTDTQYF.

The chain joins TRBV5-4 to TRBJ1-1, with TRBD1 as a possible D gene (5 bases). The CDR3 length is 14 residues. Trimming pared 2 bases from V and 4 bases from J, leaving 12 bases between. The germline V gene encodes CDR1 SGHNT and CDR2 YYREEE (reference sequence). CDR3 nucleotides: TGTGCCAGCAGCTTAGGGGTGGGGAGCACTGAAGCTTTCTTT. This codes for CASSLGVGSTEAFF.